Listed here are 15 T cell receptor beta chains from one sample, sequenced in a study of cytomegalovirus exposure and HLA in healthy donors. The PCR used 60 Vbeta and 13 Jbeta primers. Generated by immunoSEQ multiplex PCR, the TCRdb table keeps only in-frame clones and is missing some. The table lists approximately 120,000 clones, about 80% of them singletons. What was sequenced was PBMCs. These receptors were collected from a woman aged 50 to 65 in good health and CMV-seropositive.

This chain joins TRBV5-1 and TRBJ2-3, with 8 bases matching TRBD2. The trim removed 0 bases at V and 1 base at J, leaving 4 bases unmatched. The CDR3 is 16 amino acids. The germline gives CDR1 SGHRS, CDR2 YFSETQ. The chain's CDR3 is CASSLAATSGTDTQYF. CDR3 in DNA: TGCGCCAGCAGCTTGGCTGCGACTAGCGGCACAGATACGCAGTATTTT. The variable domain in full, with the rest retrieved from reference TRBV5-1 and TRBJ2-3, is KAGVTQTPRYLIKTRGQQVTLSCSPISGHRSVSWYQQTPGQGLQFLFEYFSETQRNKGNFPGRFSGRQFSNSRSEMNVSTLELGDSALYLCASSLAATSGTDTQYFGPGTRLTVL.

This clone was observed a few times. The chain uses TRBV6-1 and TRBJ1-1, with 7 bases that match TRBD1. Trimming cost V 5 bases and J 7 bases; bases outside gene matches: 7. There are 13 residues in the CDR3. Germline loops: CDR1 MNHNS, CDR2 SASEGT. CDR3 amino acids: CASSQDRDLEAFF. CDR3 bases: TGTGCCAGCAGTCAAGACAGGGATCTTGAAGCTTTCTTT.

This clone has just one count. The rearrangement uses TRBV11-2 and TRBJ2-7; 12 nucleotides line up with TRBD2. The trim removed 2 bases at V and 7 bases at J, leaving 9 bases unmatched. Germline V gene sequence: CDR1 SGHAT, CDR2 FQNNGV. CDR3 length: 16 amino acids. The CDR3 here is CASSLTLAGGRGEQYF. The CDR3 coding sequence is TGTGCCAGCAGCTTAACCCTAGCGGGAGGGCGTGGTGAGCAGTACTTC. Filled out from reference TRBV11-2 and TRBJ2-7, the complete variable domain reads EAGVAQSPRYKIIEKRQSVAFWCNPISGHATLYWYQQILGQGPKLLIQFQNNGVVDDSQLPKDRFSAERLKGVDSTLKIQPAKLEDSAVYLCASSLTLAGGRGEQYFGPGTRLTVT.

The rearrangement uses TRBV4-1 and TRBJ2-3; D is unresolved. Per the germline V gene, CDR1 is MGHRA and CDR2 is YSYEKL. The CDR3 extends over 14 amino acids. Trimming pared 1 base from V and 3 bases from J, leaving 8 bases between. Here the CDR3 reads CASSQVRVTDTQYF. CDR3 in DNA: TGCGCCAGCAGCCAAGTGCGAGTGACAGATACGCAGTATTTT.

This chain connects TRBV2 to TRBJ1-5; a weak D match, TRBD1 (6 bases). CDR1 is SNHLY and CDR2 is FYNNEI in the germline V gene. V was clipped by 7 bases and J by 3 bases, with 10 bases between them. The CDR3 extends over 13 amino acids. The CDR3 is CASTGQSNQPQHF. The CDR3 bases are TGTGCCAGCACCGGACAGTCCAATCAGCCCCAGCATTTT.

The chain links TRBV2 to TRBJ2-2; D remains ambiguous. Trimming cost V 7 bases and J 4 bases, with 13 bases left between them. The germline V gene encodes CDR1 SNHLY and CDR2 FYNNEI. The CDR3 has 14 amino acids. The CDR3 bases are TGTGCCAGCAATCTAGTGTCCACCACCGGGGAGCTGTTTTTT. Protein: CASNLVSTTGELFF.

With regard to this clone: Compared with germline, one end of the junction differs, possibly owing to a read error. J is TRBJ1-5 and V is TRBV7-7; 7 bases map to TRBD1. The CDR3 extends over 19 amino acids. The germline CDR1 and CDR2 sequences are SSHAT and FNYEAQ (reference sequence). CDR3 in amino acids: CASSLGFRQGCFSNQPQHF. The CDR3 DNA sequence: TGTGCTAGCAGCTTAGGCTTTCGACAGGGATGTTTTAGCAATCAGCCCCAGCATTTT.

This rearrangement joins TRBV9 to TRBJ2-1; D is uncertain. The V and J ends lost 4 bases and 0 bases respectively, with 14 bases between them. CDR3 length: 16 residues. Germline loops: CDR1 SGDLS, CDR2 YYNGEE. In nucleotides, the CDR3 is TGTGCCAGCAGCTCGTACCGACATAGCTCCTACAATGAGCAGTTCTTC. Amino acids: CASSSYRHSSYNEQFF.

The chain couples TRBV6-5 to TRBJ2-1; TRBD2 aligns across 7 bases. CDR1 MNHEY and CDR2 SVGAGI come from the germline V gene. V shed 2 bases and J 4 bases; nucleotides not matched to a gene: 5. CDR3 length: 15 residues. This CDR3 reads CASSYAAGAYNEQFF. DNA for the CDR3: TGTGCCAGCAGTTACGCGGCGGGAGCGTACAATGAGCAGTTCTTC.

The CDR3 sequence is CSAVSGGTYEQYF. CDR3 nucleotides: TGCAGCGCCGTCTCAGGGGGTACATACGAGCAGTACTTC. The chain has TRBV29-1 and TRBJ2-7, with 7 bases identical to TRBD1. Trimming removed 7 bases from V and 4 bases from J; junction bases left unmatched: 10. The CDR3 extends over 13 amino acids. Germline CDR1 is SQVTM and CDR2 is ANQGSEA.

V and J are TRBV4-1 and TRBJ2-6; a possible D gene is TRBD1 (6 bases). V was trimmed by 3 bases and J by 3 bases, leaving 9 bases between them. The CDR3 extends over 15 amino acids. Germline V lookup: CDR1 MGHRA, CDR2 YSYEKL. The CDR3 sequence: CASSQGAGGANVLTF. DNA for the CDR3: TGCGCCAGCAGCCAGGGGGCAGGTGGGGCCAACGTCCTGACTTTC.

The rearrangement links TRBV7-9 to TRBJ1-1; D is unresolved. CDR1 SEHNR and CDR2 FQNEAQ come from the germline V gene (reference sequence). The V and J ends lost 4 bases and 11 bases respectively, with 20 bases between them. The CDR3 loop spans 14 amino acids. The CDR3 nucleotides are TGTGCCAGCAGCTACGACTTCCCCGACGGCGCCGCTTTCTTT. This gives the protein CASSYDFPDGAAFF.

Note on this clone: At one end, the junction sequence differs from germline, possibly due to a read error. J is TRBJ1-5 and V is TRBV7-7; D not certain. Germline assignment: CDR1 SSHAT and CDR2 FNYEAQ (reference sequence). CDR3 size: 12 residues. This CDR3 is CASSLSGNPGHF. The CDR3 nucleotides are TGTGCTAGCAGCTTATCCGGGAACCCCGGGCATTTT. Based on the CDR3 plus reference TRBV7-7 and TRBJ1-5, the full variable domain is GAGVSQSPRYKVTKRGQDVTLRCDPISSHATLYWYQQALGQGPEFLTYFNYEAQPDKSGLPSDRFSAERPEGSISTLTIQRTEQRDSAMYRCASSLSGNPGHFGDGTRLSIL.

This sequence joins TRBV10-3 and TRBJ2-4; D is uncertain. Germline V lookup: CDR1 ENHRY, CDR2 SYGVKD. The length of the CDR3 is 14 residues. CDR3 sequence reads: CASKESDAKNIQYF. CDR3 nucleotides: TGTGCTAGCAAGGAGTCAGATGCCAAAAACATTCAGTACTTC.

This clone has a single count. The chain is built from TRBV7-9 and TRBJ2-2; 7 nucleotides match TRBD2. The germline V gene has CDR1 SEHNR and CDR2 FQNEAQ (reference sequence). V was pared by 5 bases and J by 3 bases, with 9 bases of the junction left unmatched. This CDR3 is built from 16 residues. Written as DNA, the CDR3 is TGTGCCAGCAGCCCGCCGGGGGACTACGACACCGGGGAGCTGTTTTTT. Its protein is CASSPPGDYDTGELFF.